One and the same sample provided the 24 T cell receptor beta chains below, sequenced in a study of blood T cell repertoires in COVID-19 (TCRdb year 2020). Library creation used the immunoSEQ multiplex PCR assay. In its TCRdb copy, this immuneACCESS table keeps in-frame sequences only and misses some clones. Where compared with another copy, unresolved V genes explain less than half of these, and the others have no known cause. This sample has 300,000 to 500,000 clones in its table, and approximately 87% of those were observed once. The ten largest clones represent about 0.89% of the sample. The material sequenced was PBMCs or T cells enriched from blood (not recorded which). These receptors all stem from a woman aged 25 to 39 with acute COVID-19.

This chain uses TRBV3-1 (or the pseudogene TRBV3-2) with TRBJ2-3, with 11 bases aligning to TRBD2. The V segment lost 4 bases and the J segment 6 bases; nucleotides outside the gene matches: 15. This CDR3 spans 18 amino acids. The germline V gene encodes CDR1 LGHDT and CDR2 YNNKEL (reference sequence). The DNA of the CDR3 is TGTGCCAGCAGCCCACGACTAGCGGGGAGGACGAATCGGGATACGCAGTATTTT. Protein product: CASSPRLAGRTNRDTQYF.

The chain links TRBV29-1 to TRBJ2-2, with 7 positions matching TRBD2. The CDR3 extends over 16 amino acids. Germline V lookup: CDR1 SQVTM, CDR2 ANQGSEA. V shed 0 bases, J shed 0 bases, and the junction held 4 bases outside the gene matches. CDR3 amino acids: CSVEDQRGANTGELFF. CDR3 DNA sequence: TGCAGCGTTGAAGACCAGCGGGGAGCGAACACCGGGGAGCTGTTTTTT.

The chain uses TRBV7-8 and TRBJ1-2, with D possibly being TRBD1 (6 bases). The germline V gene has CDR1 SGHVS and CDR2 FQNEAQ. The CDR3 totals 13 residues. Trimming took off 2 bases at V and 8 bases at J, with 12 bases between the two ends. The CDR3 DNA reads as TGTGCCAGCAGCTTAATCGGACAGCTCGGCTACACCTTC. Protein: CASSLIGQLGYTF.

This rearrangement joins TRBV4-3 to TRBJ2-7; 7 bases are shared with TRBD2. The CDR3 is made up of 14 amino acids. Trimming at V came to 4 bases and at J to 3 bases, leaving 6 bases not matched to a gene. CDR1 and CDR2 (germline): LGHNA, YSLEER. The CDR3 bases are TGCGCCAGCAGCCCCGGACTAGTGGACTACGAGCAGTACTTC. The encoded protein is CASSPGLVDYEQYF.

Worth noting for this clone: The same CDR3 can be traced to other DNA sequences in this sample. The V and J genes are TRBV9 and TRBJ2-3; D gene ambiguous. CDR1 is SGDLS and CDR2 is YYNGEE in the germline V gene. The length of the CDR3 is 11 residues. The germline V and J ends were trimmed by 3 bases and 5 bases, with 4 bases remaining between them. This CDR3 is CASSAGDTQYF. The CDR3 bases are TGTGCCAGCAGCGCCGGAGATACGCAGTATTTT.

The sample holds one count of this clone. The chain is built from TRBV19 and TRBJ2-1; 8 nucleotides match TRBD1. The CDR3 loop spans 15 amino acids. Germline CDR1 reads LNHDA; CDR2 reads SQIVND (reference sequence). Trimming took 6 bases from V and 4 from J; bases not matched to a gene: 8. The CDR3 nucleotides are TGTGCCAGTAGATTTCCGGGACAGGCATACAATGAGCAGTTCTTC. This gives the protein CASRFPGQAYNEQFF.

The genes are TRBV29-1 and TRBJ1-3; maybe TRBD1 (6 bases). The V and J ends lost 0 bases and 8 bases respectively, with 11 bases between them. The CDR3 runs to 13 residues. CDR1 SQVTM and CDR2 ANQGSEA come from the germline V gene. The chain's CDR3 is CSVEDTQGYTIYF. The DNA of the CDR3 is TGCAGCGTTGAAGACACACAGGGATACACCATATATTTT.

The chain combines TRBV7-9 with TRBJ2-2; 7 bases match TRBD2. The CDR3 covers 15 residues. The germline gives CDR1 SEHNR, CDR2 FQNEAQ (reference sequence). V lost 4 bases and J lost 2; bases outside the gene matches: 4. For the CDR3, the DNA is TGTGCCAGCAGCTCTATAGCGGGTAACACCGGGGAGCTGTTTTTT. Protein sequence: CASSSIAGNTGELFF.

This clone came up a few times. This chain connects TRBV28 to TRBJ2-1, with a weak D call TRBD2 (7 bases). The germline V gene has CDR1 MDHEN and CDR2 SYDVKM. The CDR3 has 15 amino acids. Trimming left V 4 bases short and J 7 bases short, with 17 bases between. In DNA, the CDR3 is TGTGCCAGCAGTTCCACAGGGATGGGGGGGAATGAGCAGTTCTTC. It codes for CASSSTGMGGNEQFF.

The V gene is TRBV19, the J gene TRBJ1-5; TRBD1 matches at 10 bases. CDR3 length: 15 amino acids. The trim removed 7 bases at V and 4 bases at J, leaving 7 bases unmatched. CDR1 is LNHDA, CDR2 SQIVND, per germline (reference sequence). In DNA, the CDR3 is TGTGCCAGTAATACAGACAGGGGGCTAAATCAGCCCCAGCATTTT. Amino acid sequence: CASNTDRGLNQPQHF.

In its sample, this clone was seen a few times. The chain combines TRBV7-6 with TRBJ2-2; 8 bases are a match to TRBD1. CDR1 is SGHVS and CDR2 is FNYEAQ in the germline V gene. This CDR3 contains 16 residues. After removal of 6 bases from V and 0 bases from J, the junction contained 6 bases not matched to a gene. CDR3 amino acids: CASRKTGGPNTGELFF. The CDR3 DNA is TGTGCCAGCAGGAAAACAGGGGGACCGAACACCGGGGAGCTGTTTTTT.

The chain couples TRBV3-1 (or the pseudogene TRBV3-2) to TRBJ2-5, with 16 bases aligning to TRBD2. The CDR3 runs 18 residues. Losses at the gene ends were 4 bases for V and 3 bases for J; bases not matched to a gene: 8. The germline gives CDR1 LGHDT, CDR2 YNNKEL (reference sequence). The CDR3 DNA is TGTGCCAGCAGCCCTCCCGGGACTAGCGGGGGGGTTGAAGAGACCCAGTACTTC. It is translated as CASSPPGTSGGVEETQYF.

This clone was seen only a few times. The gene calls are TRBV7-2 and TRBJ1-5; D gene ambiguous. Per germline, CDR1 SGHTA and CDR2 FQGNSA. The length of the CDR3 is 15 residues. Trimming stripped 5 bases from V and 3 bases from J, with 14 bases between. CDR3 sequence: CASSILPEVNQPQHF. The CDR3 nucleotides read TGTGCCAGCAGCATCCTCCCCGAGGTCAATCAGCCCCAGCATTTT.

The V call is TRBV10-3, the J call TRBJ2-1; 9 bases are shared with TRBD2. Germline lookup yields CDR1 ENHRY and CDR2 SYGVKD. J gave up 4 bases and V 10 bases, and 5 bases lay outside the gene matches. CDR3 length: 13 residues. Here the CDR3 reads CATWSGGYNEQFF. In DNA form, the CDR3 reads TGTGCCACTTGGAGCGGGGGGTACAATGAGCAGTTCTTC.

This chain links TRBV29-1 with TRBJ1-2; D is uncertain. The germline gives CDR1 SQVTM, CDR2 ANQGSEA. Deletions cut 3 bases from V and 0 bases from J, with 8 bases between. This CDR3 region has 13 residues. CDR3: CSVDASANYGYTF. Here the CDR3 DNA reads TGCAGCGTTGATGCATCAGCTAACTATGGCTACACCTTC.

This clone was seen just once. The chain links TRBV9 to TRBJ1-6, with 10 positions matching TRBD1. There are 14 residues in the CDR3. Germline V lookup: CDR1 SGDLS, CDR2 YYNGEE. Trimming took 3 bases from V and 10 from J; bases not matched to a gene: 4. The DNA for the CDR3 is TGTGCCAGCAGCGCCGGGACAGGGGAATCACCCCTCCACTTT. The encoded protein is CASSAGTGESPLHF.

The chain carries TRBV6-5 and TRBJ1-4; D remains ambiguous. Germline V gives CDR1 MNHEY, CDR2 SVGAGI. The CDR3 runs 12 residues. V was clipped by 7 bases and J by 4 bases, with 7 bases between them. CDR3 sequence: CASKRGNEKLFF. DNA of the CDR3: TGTGCCAGCAAGCGGGGTAATGAAAAACTGTTTTTT.

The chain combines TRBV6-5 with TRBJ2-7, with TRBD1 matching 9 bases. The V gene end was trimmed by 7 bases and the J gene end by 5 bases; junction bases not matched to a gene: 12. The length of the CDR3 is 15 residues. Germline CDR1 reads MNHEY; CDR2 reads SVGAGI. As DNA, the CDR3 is TGTGCCAGCAAGTCCCCCGGGACAGGGTCCCACGAGCAGTACTTC. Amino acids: CASKSPGTGSHEQYF.

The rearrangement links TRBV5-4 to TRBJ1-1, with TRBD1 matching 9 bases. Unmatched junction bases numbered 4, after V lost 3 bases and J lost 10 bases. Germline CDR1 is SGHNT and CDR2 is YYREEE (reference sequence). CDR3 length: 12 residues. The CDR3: CASSSWDRAAFF. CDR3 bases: TGTGCCAGCAGCTCCTGGGACAGGGCAGCTTTCTTT.

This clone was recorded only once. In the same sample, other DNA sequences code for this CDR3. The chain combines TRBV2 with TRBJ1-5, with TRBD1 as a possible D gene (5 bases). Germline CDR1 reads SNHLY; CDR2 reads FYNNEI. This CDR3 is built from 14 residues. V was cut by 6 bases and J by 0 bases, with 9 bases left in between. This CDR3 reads CASSGDSSNQPQHF. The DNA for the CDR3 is TGTGCCAGCAGCGGGGACTCTAGCAATCAGCCCCAGCATTTT.

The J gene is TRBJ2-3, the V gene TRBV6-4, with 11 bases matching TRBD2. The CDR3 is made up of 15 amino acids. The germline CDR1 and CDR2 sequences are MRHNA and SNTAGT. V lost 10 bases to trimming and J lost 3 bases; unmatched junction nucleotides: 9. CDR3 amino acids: CATGPTSGETDTQYF. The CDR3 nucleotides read TGTGCCACCGGGCCGACTAGCGGGGAAACAGATACGCAGTATTTT.

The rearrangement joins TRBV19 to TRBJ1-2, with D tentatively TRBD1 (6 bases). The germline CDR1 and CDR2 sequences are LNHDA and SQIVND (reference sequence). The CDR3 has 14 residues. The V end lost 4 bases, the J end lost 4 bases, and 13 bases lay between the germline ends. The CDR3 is CASSTLDSTYGYTF. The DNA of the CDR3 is TGTGCCAGTAGTACCCTGGACAGTACCTATGGCTACACCTTC.

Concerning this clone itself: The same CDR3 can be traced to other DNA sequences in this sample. CDR3 in amino acids: CASSLSLRGGYTF. As DNA, the CDR3 is TGTGCCAGCAGTTTAAGCCTACGAGGTGGCTACACCTTC. This chain joins TRBV27 and TRBJ1-2; D call uncertain. V was trimmed by 2 bases and J by 7 bases, leaving 11 bases between them. In germline, CDR1 is MNHEY, CDR2 SMNVEV (reference sequence). The CDR3 is 13 residues long.

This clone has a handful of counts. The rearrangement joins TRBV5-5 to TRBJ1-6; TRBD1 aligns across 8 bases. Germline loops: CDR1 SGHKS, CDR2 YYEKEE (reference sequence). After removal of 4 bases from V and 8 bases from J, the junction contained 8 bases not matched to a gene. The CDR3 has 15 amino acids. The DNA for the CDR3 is TGTGCCAGCAGCGACCCGACAGGGGTACATTCACCCCTCCACTTT. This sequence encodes CASSDPTGVHSPLHF.